Following are 27 T cell receptor beta chains from one sample sequenced in a study of cytomegalovirus exposure and HLA in healthy donors. The study ran its PCR with 60 Vbeta and 13 Jbeta primers. Here immunoSEQ multiplex PCR was the method, and the copy in TCRdb shows in-frame clones only, minus some. The sample includes some 150,000 clones, 82% of them seen just once. The sample was PBMCs. Receptor source: a woman between 45 and 65 years old in good health and CMV-seropositive.

This clone was observed a handful of times. The chain recombines TRBV5-1 with TRBJ2-1; 8 positions agree with TRBD2. CDR1 is SGHRS and CDR2 is YFSETQ in the germline V gene. The CDR3 has 15 amino acids. The V gene end was trimmed by 3 bases and the J gene end by 6 bases; junction bases not matched to a gene: 8. The CDR3 sequence: CASSWRGDLGNEQFF. CDR3 nucleotide sequence: TGCGCCAGCAGCTGGCGGGGGGACCTCGGCAATGAGCAGTTCTTC.

This chain joins TRBV5-8 and TRBJ1-5; D is uncertain. CDR1 is SGHTS and CDR2 is YDEGEE in the germline V gene. This CDR3 has 15 residues. Trimming pared 3 bases from V and 0 bases from J, leaving 10 bases between. Here the CDR3 DNA reads TGTGCCAGCAGCTGGCGGGTCGATAGCAATCAGCCCCAGCATTTT. As protein: CASSWRVDSNQPQHF.

The gene calls are TRBV9 and TRBJ2-7, with D perhaps matching TRBD2 (6 bases). This CDR3 comprises 14 residues. Germline CDR1 and CDR2: SGDLS and YYNGEE. The ends were cut back, 0 bases at V and 3 bases at J, with 10 bases in the middle. CDR3: CASSVGGVGYEQYF. DNA for the CDR3: TGTGCCAGCAGCGTAGGCGGGGTAGGCTACGAGCAGTACTTC.

This clone was seen a few times. The rearrangement joins TRBV6-1 to TRBJ2-7; D unresolved. The germline V gene encodes CDR1 MNHNS and CDR2 SASEGT. Trimming pared 7 bases from V and 1 base from J, leaving 11 bases between. The CDR3 has 13 residues. The CDR3 loop reads CASNVRISYEQYF. The CDR3 nucleotides are TGTGCCAGCAACGTTAGAATATCCTACGAGCAGTACTTC.

V gene TRBV29-1 combines with J gene TRBJ2-7; 7 bases match TRBD2. CDR1 and CDR2 (germline): SQVTM, ANQGSEA. This CDR3 contains 12 residues. Trimming at V came to 7 bases and at J to 3 bases, leaving 6 bases not matched to a gene. The CDR3 protein is CSARLAGYEQYF. The CDR3 DNA reads TGCAGCGCTAGACTAGCCGGCTACGAGCAGTACTTC.

This clone was counted only a few times. The chain recombines TRBV7-3 with TRBJ2-3, with 10 bases identical to TRBD2. Per germline, CDR1 SGHTA and CDR2 FQGTGA. J gave up 0 bases and V 0 bases, and 12 bases lay outside the gene matches. There are 20 residues in the CDR3. The CDR3 spells CASSLTPLAGVRSSTDTQYF. In DNA, the CDR3 is TGTGCCAGCAGCTTAACCCCCCTAGCGGGGGTAAGGTCTAGCACAGATACGCAGTATTTT.

The rearrangement links TRBV4-3 to TRBJ1-6, with 7 nucleotides matching TRBD1. The CDR3 spans 15 residues. Germline CDR1 LGHNA, CDR2 YSLEER. Trimming removed 5 bases from V and 7 bases from J; junction bases left unmatched: 8. CDR3 coding DNA: TGCGCCAGCAGCGAGGGGACAGAACTCAATTCACCCCTCCACTTT. This codes for CASSEGTELNSPLHF.

The CDR3 sequence: CASSLYGRVGEQYF. DNA of the CDR3: TGTGCCAGCAGTTTATATGGCAGGGTGGGCGAGCAGTACTTC. V usage is TRBV27 and J usage is TRBJ2-7, with D perhaps matching TRBD1 (5 bases). The germline V gene encodes CDR1 MNHEY and CDR2 SMNVEV (reference sequence). This CDR3 has 14 residues. V lost 1 base, J lost 6 bases, and 13 bases lay in between.

This clone was picked up a small number of times. At one end, the junction sequence differs from germline, possibly due to a read error. This chain connects TRBV7-9 to TRBJ1-5; a weak D match, TRBD1 (6 bases). Germline assignment: CDR1 SEHNR and CDR2 FQNEAQ (reference sequence). This CDR3 spans 14 amino acids. The CDR3 nucleotides read TGTTCCAGCAGCTTAGGGGGGGAGGGTCAGCCCCAGCATTTT. Residues: CSSSLGGEGQPQHF.

The genes are TRBV10-2 and TRBJ2-2; D remains ambiguous. Deletions cut 4 bases from V and 8 bases from J, with 8 bases between. The CDR3 runs to 12 residues. Germline V lookup: CDR1 WSHSY, CDR2 SAAADI. The CDR3 region has the DNA TGCGCCAGCAGTGTCTTGTTAGGGGAGCTGTTTTTT. Translated: CASSVLLGELFF.

The CDR3: CASSETTTGRMTYEQYF. Here the CDR3 DNA reads TGTGCCAGCAGTGAGACCACTACGGGGAGGATGACATACGAGCAGTACTTC. This chain uses TRBV6-1 with TRBJ2-7, with D possibly TRBD2 on 6 matching bases. Between the trimmed V and J ends, which lost 3 bases and 4 bases, there was a span of 22 bases. Germline V CDR1 and CDR2: MNHNS, SASEGT. The CDR3 runs 17 residues.

This clone was seen a few times. Other DNA sequences in the sample encode the same CDR3. The V gene is TRBV6-1, the J gene TRBJ1-4; D may be TRBD1 (5 bases). The germline gives CDR1 MNHNS, CDR2 SASEGT. Trimming took 6 bases from V and 3 from J, leaving 11 bases between them. The CDR3 covers 14 residues. The CDR3 sequence: CASSGGGSNEKLFF. The CDR3 nucleotides are TGTGCCAGCAGCGGTGGGGGGTCTAATGAAAAACTGTTTTTT.

V is TRBV29-1 and J is TRBJ2-1, with D hard to call. The CDR3 is 10 amino acids. In germline, CDR1 is SQVTM, CDR2 ANQGSEA. V dropped 4 bases and J dropped 7 bases, with 5 bases sitting between them. Here the CDR3 DNA reads TGCAGCGTTGTCTTAAATGAGCAGTTCTTC. It specifies CSVVLNEQFF.

The chain is built from TRBV10-3 and TRBJ1-2; D is ambiguous. Trimming took off 2 bases at V and 7 bases at J, with 5 bases between the two ends. In germline, CDR1 is ENHRY, CDR2 SYGVKD. The CDR3 consists of 11 residues. The CDR3 region has the DNA TGTGCCATCAGTGAGGTATCTGGCTACACCTTC. Translating gives CAISEVSGYTF.

In its sample, this clone was seen a few times. The chain couples TRBV7-2 to TRBJ1-1; the D gene is possibly TRBD1 (6 bases). V dropped 5 bases and J dropped 6 bases, with 13 bases sitting between them. The V gene's germline CDR1 is SGHTA and CDR2 FQGNSA. This CDR3 is built from 13 residues. CDR3: CASSPGAWAEAFF. As DNA, the CDR3 is TGTGCCAGCAGCCCAGGGGCCTGGGCTGAAGCTTTCTTT. The variable domain in full, completed from reference TRBV7-2 and TRBJ1-1, reads GAGVSQSPSNKVTEKGKDVELRCDPISGHTALYWYRQSLGQGLEFLIYFQGNSAPDKSGLPSDRFSAERTGGSVSTLTIQRTQQEDSAVYLCASSPGAWAEAFFGQGTRLTVV.

The chain recombines TRBV4-1 with TRBJ2-1; no reliable D call. Germline-derived CDR1 and CDR2 are MGHRA and YSYEKL. Trimming pared 1 base from V and 0 bases from J, leaving 13 bases between. The CDR3 is 17 residues long. The CDR3 sequence is CASSQVVEPSSYNEQFF. CDR3 DNA sequence: TGCGCCAGCAGCCAAGTAGTCGAGCCTAGCTCCTACAATGAGCAGTTCTTC.

The V call is TRBV27, the J call TRBJ2-1; 8 positions agree with TRBD2. Germline assignment: CDR1 MNHEY and CDR2 SMNVEV (reference sequence). This CDR3 contains 15 residues. Trimming took 4 bases from V and 7 from J; bases not matched to a gene: 9. The CDR3 protein is CASSSNRGGVNEQFF. The CDR3 region has the DNA TGTGCCAGCAGTTCCAATCGGGGGGGCGTAAATGAGCAGTTCTTC.

The chain has TRBV6-5 and TRBJ2-3; 9 bases line up with TRBD2. From germline, CDR1 is MNHEY and CDR2 SVGAGI. The CDR3 sequence is 14 residues long. After removal of 8 bases from V and 1 base from J, the junction contained 4 bases not matched to a gene. Here the CDR3 DNA reads TGTGCCAGCTGTTTAGCGGGGGGCACAGATACGCAGTATTTT. Translated, it gives CASCLAGGTDTQYF.

The rearrangement uses TRBV7-2 and TRBJ2-7, with a tentative D call TRBD2 (5 bases). Germline V gene data show CDR1 as SGHTA and CDR2 as FQGNSA. Between the trimmed V and J ends, which lost 1 base and 5 bases, there was a span of 15 bases. This CDR3 region has 15 residues. The CDR3 coding sequence is TGTGCCAGCAGCTTAGTCGCGGGTGGATCACACGAGCAGTACTTC. Its translation is CASSLVAGGSHEQYF. Variable domain in full (rest from reference TRBV7-2 and TRBJ2-7): GAGVSQSPSNKVTEKGKDVELRCDPISGHTALYWYRQSLGQGLEFLIYFQGNSAPDKSGLPSDRFSAERTGGSVSTLTIQRTQQEDSAVYLCASSLVAGGSHEQYFGPGTRLTVT.

Comment on this clone: One junction end does not reproduce the germline sequence, and a read error may be involved. The chain has TRBV6-1 and TRBJ1-5; a possible D gene is TRBD1 (5 bases). The CDR3 spans 14 residues. Germline V gene sequence: CDR1 MNHNS, CDR2 SASEGT. The CDR3 loop is CASREVREYQPQHF. The CDR3 DNA sequence: TGTGCCAGCCGTGAGGTCAGGGAATATCAGCCCCAGCATTTT.

Points on this clone: At one boundary the junction diverges from the germline segment, which might be a read error. The V gene is TRBV7-9, the J gene TRBJ2-7; no firm D call. The CDR3 spans 12 residues. Germline loops: CDR1 SEHNR, CDR2 FQNEAQ (reference sequence). In DNA form, the CDR3 reads TGTTCCAGCAGCTTACAATCCTACGAGCAGTACTTC. As protein: CSSSLQSYEQYF.

The rearrangement links TRBV2 to TRBJ2-3; possible D gene TRBD1, 6 bases. In germline, CDR1 is SNHLY, CDR2 FYNNEI. CDR3 length: 14 amino acids. Trimming shortened V by 8 bases and J by 4 bases, and 16 bases separated the two germline ends. The CDR3 nucleotides are TGTGCCAGCTTGGAACAGGGATCCGCAGATACGCAGTATTTT. This gives the protein CASLEQGSADTQYF.

V and J are TRBV7-9 and TRBJ2-3; 7 bases align to TRBD1. CDR1 is SEHNR and CDR2 is FQNEAQ in the germline V gene (reference sequence). V lost 4 bases, J lost 4 bases, and 8 bases stayed unmatched. This CDR3 region has 15 residues. CDR3 loop: CASSSMTGFADTQYF. Here the CDR3 DNA reads TGTGCCAGCAGCTCCATGACAGGGTTCGCAGATACGCAGTATTTT.

V and J are TRBV30 and TRBJ1-4; 8 positions agree with TRBD1. Trimming cost V 2 bases and J 9 bases; bases outside gene matches: 8. The length of the CDR3 is 14 residues. Looked up from germline, CDR1 is GTSNPN and CDR2 is SVGIG (reference sequence). CDR3 nucleotide sequence: TGTGCCTGGAGTCAGGAAGACAGGGGTCAAAAACTGTTTTTT. Its translation: CAWSQEDRGQKLFF.

This clone was detected once. The CDR3 bases are TGTGCCAGCAGCGTAGCTACAGGTGGGACCGGGGAGCTGTTTTTT. Amino acid sequence: CASSVATGGTGELFF. The chain employs TRBV9 and TRBJ2-2; possible D gene TRBD1, 5 bases. Germline-derived CDR1 and CDR2 are SGDLS and YYNGEE. V was cut by 0 bases and J by 5 bases, with 11 bases left in between. The CDR3 sequence is 15 residues long.

This clone was seen a few times. V usage is TRBV5-6 and J usage is TRBJ2-1; D gene uncertain. The CDR3 length is 11 residues. Between the trimmed V and J ends, which lost 2 bases and 7 bases, there was a span of 4 bases. CDR1 is SGHDT and CDR2 is YYEEEE in the germline V gene. This CDR3 reads CASSFVNEQFF. The CDR3 DNA reads TGTGCCAGCAGCTTCGTGAATGAGCAGTTCTTC.

This chain links TRBV5-1 with TRBJ2-5; 10 positions match TRBD1. The tail of the sequence fits TRBJ2-7 better, so the J call may be wrong. The germline CDR1 and CDR2 sequences are SGHRS and YFSETQ. This CDR3 spans 14 amino acids. CDR3: CASSFDRGHDEQYF. The CDR3 DNA follows: TGCGCCAGCAGCTTTGACAGGGGGCATGACGAGCAGTACTTC.